Shown below are 16 T cell receptor beta chains from a single sample sequenced in a study of cytomegalovirus exposure and HLA in healthy donors. PCR primers comprised 60 Vbeta and 13 Jbeta primers. The method was immunoSEQ multiplex PCR; TCRdb's version includes in-frame clones alone and lacks a portion of them. This sample contains more than 95,000 clones. Sequenced: PBMCs. The receptor set was obtained from a man in his late teens or twenties in good health and CMV-seronegative.

J is TRBJ2-7 and V is TRBV28; TRBD1 aligns across 12 bases. Germline V CDR1 and CDR2: MDHEN, SYDVKM. The CDR3 contains 16 residues. The V segment lost 5 bases and the J segment 6 bases; nucleotides outside the gene matches: 11. The CDR3 DNA is TGTGCCAGCAGTCCTTCCGGGACAGGGGGCTTTGGCGAGCAGTACTTC. It yields the protein CASSPSGTGGFGEQYF.

The chain recombines TRBV13 with TRBJ2-7; a possible D gene is TRBD2 (6 bases). The CDR3 totals 17 residues. Trimming shortened V by 4 bases and J by 1 base, and 20 bases separated the two germline ends. Germline CDR1 is PRHDT and CDR2 is FYEKMQ (reference sequence). CDR3 coding DNA: TGTGCCAGCAGCTCCCCCCCTTTGGGGGGACGATCCTACGAGCAGTACTTC. It encodes CASSSPPLGGRSYEQYF.

This chain joins TRBV28 and TRBJ2-3; TRBD1 matches 9 bases. The J segment lost 5 bases and the V segment lost 6 bases, leaving 9 bases of the junction unmatched. Germline values: CDR1 MDHEN, CDR2 SYDVKM. The CDR3 has 15 residues. The CDR3 is CASSTPGQGEDTQYF. In DNA, the CDR3 is TGTGCCAGCAGCACCCCGGGACAGGGTGAAGATACGCAGTATTTT.

The chain joins TRBV6-1 to TRBJ1-5, with 9 bases lining up with TRBD1. This CDR3 region has 14 residues. With V trimmed by 7 bases and J by 7 bases, 8 bases remained unmatched. The germline gives CDR1 MNHNS, CDR2 SASEGT. The CDR3 region is CASTRGTGSQPQHF. In nucleotides, the CDR3 is TGTGCCAGCACTAGGGGGACAGGGAGCCAGCCCCAGCATTTT.

This chain connects TRBV15 to TRBJ1-2; 9 bases line up with TRBD1. Unmatched junction bases numbered 14, after V lost 1 base and J lost 8 bases. This CDR3 spans 17 amino acids. CDR1 and CDR2 from the germline V gene are LNHNV and YYDKDF (reference sequence). CDR3 sequence reads: CATSRVAGQGQIRGYTF. In DNA form, the CDR3 reads TGTGCCACCAGCAGAGTGGCGGGACAGGGCCAAATCCGCGGCTACACCTTC.

The gene calls are TRBV7-9 and TRBJ1-3; 8 bases line up with TRBD1. Germline CDR1 and CDR2: SEHNR and FQNEAQ (reference sequence). CDR3 length: 17 amino acids. With V trimmed by 1 base and J by 0 bases, 5 bases remained unmatched. The CDR3 sequence is CASSLGTGPNSGNTIYF. The CDR3, as DNA: TGTGCCAGCAGCTTAGGGACAGGGCCAAACTCTGGAAACACCATATATTTT.

The chain links TRBV5-4 to TRBJ1-1; D is perhaps TRBD1 (6 bases). Trimming left V 3 bases short and J 5 bases short, with 11 bases between. Germline V gives CDR1 SGHNT, CDR2 YYREEE (reference sequence). This CDR3 contains 13 residues. CDR3 protein: CASSWTEGTEAFF. The CDR3, as DNA: TGTGCCAGCAGCTGGACAGAGGGGACTGAAGCTTTCTTT.

The chain joins TRBV9 to TRBJ2-5; tentatively, D is TRBD2 (5 bases). The germline V and J ends were trimmed by 5 bases and 2 bases, with 10 bases remaining between them. Germline CDR1 and CDR2: SGDLS and YYNGEE. This CDR3 has 13 residues. CDR3 DNA sequence: TGTGCCAGCAGTGAGGGAGCACAAGAGACCCAGTACTTC. Its protein product is CASSEGAQETQYF.

The chain carries TRBV19 and TRBJ1-1, with a possible D match to TRBD1 (6 bases). The CDR3 covers 14 residues. Germline-derived CDR1 and CDR2 are LNHDA and SQIVND (reference sequence). Between the trimmed V and J ends, which lost 1 base and 2 bases, there was a span of 8 bases. CDR3 amino acids: CASSIAGANTEAFF. Here the CDR3 DNA reads TGTGCCAGTAGTATAGCAGGGGCCAACACTGAAGCTTTCTTT.

The genes are TRBV28 and TRBJ2-1, with TRBD2 matching over 8 bases. Germline V lookup: CDR1 MDHEN, CDR2 SYDVKM. The CDR3 is 14 amino acids. V lost 3 bases, J lost 8 bases, and 6 bases stayed unmatched. For the CDR3, the DNA is TGTGCCAGCAGTTTTAGTAGCGGGATTGATGAGCAGTTCTTC. This gives the protein CASSFSSGIDEQFF.

The chain carries TRBV10-3 and TRBJ1-1, with 7 bases identical to TRBD1. Germline V gene lookup returns CDR1 ENHRY and CDR2 SYGVKD. This CDR3 has 16 amino acids. After removal of 5 bases from V and 0 bases from J, the junction contained 9 bases not matched to a gene. The chain's CDR3 is CAISRDSRNLNTEAFF. As DNA, the CDR3 is TGTGCCATCAGTAGGGACAGTAGAAACTTGAACACTGAAGCTTTCTTT.

This chain connects TRBV19 to TRBJ1-5; 7 nucleotides agree with TRBD1. The junction had 11 bases not matched to a gene; V was cut back by 6 bases and J by 3 bases. The germline V gene encodes CDR1 LNHDA and CDR2 SQIVND (reference sequence). CDR3 size: 16 residues. Here the CDR3 reads CASSPLDRALNQPQHF. In DNA, the CDR3 is TGTGCCAGTAGCCCCCTAGACAGGGCCCTCAATCAGCCCCAGCATTTT.

V usage is TRBV5-5 and J usage is TRBJ2-1; weak D call: TRBD2 (5 bases). The V end lost 4 bases, the J end lost 5 bases, and 16 bases lay between the germline ends. Germline values: CDR1 SGHKS, CDR2 YYEKEE (reference sequence). The length of the CDR3 is 15 residues. The CDR3 region has the DNA TGTGCCAGCAGCCAACGGACTGCCACGCACAATGAGCAGTTCTTC. It specifies CASSQRTATHNEQFF. The whole variable domain, filled in from reference TRBV5-5 and TRBJ2-1, reads DAGVTQSPTHLIKTRGQQVTLRCSPISGHKSVSWYQQVLGQGPQFIFQYYEKEERGRGNFPDRFSARQFPNYSSELNVNALLLGDSALYLCASSQRTATHNEQFFGPGTRLTVL.

CDR3 nucleotide sequence: TGTGCCAGCAGTTGGGGTTCAGGGAACTATGGCTACACCTTC. This sequence encodes CASSWGSGNYGYTF. The chain links TRBV27 to TRBJ1-2; tentatively, D is TRBD1 (5 bases). Germline CDR1 reads MNHEY; CDR2 reads SMNVEV (reference sequence). The germline V and J ends were trimmed by 4 bases and 2 bases, with 11 bases remaining between them. This CDR3 region has 14 residues.

The chain combines TRBV11-2 with TRBJ2-1, with TRBD2 identical over 13 bases. Looked up from germline, CDR1 is SGHAT and CDR2 is FQNNGV. After removal of 2 bases from V and 7 bases from J, the junction contained 2 bases not matched to a gene. The CDR3 runs 15 residues. CDR3 residues: CASSLPGLAGNEQFF. The CDR3 region has the DNA TGTGCCAGCAGCTTACCGGGACTAGCGGGGAATGAGCAGTTCTTC.

The chain is built from TRBV5-4 and TRBJ2-5, with 7 bases matching TRBD2. CDR3 size: 15 residues. Germline CDR1 SGHNT, CDR2 YYREEE (reference sequence). V gave up 7 bases and J gave up 1 base; unmatched junction bases: 10. CDR3 sequence reads: CASRRQRGTQETQYF. The CDR3 nucleotides read TGTGCCAGCCGTAGACAGCGGGGTACCCAAGAGACCCAGTACTTC.